This T cell receptor beta chain was identified during a study of blood T cell repertoires in COVID-19. Study context: Samples representing acute and convalescent COVID-19 were sourced from the United States, Italy and Spain.

Each participant's cohort was designated according to participant-reported clinical history. A COVID-19 case had been met by exposed participants during the 2 weeks before study entry. V was shortened by 3 bases and J by 0 bases, with 14 bases between the two germline ends. The CDR3 totals 16 residues. Germline CDR1 is KGHSH and CDR2 is LQKENI. Sequencing used immunoSEQ multiplex PCR; TCRdb keeps in-frame clones, though not all of them. In the table there are about 260,000 clones, over 80% of which are singletons. The specimen sequenced was PBMCs or T cells enriched from blood (not recorded which). The receptor's source is a man between 50 and 59 years old who had been exposed to COVID-19. This rearrangement joins TRBV18 to TRBJ1-1; D not certain. DNA of the CDR3: TGTGCCAGCTCACCGGGAGGTAATCGGATGAACACTGAAGCTTTCTTT. Residues: CASSPGGNRMNTEAFF.